This note documents a single T cell receptor (beta chain) sequence. It has no known antigen specificity. The sample holds no much larger clone one base away, and base qualities are not on file. Sequencing was performed on an Illumina NovaSeq 6000. cDNA libraries for TCRalpha and TCRbeta were prepared by 5'RACE using constant-segment primers, with sample barcodes and unique molecular identifiers added. RNA was extracted from every sample with Trizol reagent. Amplification of the libraries took two PCR steps, and the second step added a second sample barcode plus Illumina TruSeq adapters. The libraries were sequenced on an Illumina NovaSeq using 2 x 150 bp paired-end reads. In the original analysis: Demultiplexing of reads and collapsing into UMI-guided consensus sequences were performed with migec v1.2.7. With mixcr v2.1.11, UMI consensuses were aligned to TRA and TRB V and J templates and assembled into clonotypes. Clonotypes were classified as expanded or contracted when called significant by both edgeR and NoisET, with noise models trained on biological replicates. For edgeR calls, a false discovery rate-adjusted p below 0.01 and a log2 fold-change threshold of 1 were applied. PCA with hierarchical clustering of max-normalized trajectories of the 1000 most abundant clonotypes was used as exploratory dynamics analysis. Separately sequenced CD4+ and CD8+ repertoires were used to assign a CD4 or CD8 phenotype to each responding clone. TCRdb applied fastp at Q25 and MiXCR to the public reads, then kept only in-frame beta chains. Each entry is one CDR3 protein sequence, shown with its most common DNA and genes. These V and J calls originate from TCRdb's pipeline instead of the authors' own analysis. This sample comprises roughly 450,000 distinct CDR3 sequences, about a sixth of them detected only once. Under 25% of the sample lies in the top ten.

This sample was included in a study of T-cell memory formation after mild COVID-19 (dated by TCRdb to the early 2020s). About the investigation overall: Most TCR sequence clusters were specific to one of the two donors. T-cell clones expanding and contracting after mild COVID-19 in two donors were tracked by longitudinal TCRalpha and TCRbeta repertoire sequencing. Two young, previously healthy adult volunteers, one female and one male, were included in the cohort.

Ficoll-Paque density gradient centrifugation was the method used to isolate PBMCs. V and J are truncated by 0 bases and 7 bases respectively, leaving an intervening sequence of 10 bases. The germline V gene provides CDR1 MGHRA and CDR2 YSYEKL. The CDR3, from cysteine to phenylalanine, totals 14 residues. The retained sequence is limited to the CDR3, 42 bases, with the frame set at the first base. Study-wide findings and limitations: The study covered only a couple of mild cases, and larger cohorts including severe cases with pre-infection samples were considered necessary. Contracting CD4+ clones turned up mainly in the CM and EM memory subsets, whereas EMRA was where CD8+ clones were enriched. The second-wave clones that peaked on day 37 were not confirmed to be SARS-CoV-2 specific. From day 15 to 85, contracting clones showed balanced CD4/CD8 phenotypes, whereas a second wave of clones that expanded from day 15 to 37 leaned towards CD4+. Some responding clones were detected in pre-infection memory, suggesting pre-existing cross-reactive memory T cells joined the SARS-CoV-2 response.

The chain is made from TRBV4-1 and TRBJ2-4; the D gene is unclear. What was sequenced was PBMCs or a T cell subset sorted from them (not recorded which). This sequence was found in a man younger than 30 who had mild COVID-19 (a few samples of this study predate the infection). The sample titles of this study are shuffled in the database, so cell type and time point are left out; the donor was told from shared clones. CDR3 reads: CASSQEENGNIQYF. The bases read TGCGCCAGCAGCCAAGAGGAAAATGGGAACATTCAGTACTTC.